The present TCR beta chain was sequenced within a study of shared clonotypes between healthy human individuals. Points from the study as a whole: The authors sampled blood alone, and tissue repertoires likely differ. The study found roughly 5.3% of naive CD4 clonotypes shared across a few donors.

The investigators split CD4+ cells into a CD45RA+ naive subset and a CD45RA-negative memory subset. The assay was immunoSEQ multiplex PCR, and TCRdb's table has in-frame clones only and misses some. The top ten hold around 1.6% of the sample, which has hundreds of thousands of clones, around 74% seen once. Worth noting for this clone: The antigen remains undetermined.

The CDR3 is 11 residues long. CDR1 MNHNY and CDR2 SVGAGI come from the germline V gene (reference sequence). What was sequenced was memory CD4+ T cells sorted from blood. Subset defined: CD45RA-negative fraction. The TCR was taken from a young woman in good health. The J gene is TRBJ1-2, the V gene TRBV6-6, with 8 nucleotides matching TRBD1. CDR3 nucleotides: TGTGTATCAGGGGGCGCGGGCGGCTACACCTTC. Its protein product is CVSGGAGGYTF.